What follows are 5 T cell receptor beta chains derived from one specimen sequenced in a study of T-cell reconstitution after alpha-beta-depleted transplantation in children. Preparation of the TCRbeta library used unique molecular identifiers. TCRdb recomputed calls from the PCR reads with MiXCR, one row per CDR3 protein. Among hundreds of thousands of distinct CDR3 sequences listed, 13% were seen once. This specimen was PBMCs, mostly from graft donor cells, taken 360 days after TCRalphabeta/CD19-depleted stem cell transplant. These receptors were taken from a male patient younger than 18 who had a stem cell transplant for acute myeloid leukemia, so the T cells may come from the graft donor.

This clonotype was counted between two and nine times. J is TRBJ1-1 and V is TRBV29-1; D may be TRBD1 (5 bases). Trimming took 4 bases from V and 3 from J, leaving 12 bases between them. The CDR3 has 13 residues. Germline V gene data show CDR1 as SQVTM and CDR2 as ANQGSEA. The CDR3 spells CSVVRGPDTEAFF. The DNA for the CDR3 is TGCAGCGTTGTGAGGGGCCCGGACACTGAAGCTTTCTTT. Based on the CDR3 plus reference TRBV29-1 and TRBJ1-1, the full variable domain is SAVISQKPSRDICQRGTSLTIQCQVDSQVTMMFWYRQQPGQSLTLIATANQGSEATYESGFVIDKFPISRPNLTFSTLTVSNMSPEDSSIYLCSVVRGPDTEAFFGQGTRLTVV.

This chain links TRBV12-3 or TRBV12-4 with TRBJ1-3; D is undetermined. Trimming shortened V by 4 bases and J by 4 bases, and 8 bases separated the two germline ends. CDR3 size: 13 residues. CDR3 protein: CASSSPVGNTIYF. As DNA, the CDR3 is TGTGCCAGCAGTTCCCCCGTGGGAAACACCATATATTTT.

The chain is built from TRBV28 and TRBJ2-7; D gene unclear. This CDR3 has 13 residues. V lost 5 bases and J 3 bases, leaving 11 bases between the germline ends. Germline CDR1 is MDHEN and CDR2 is SYDVKM. CDR3 region: CASSLRINYEQYF. In DNA form, the CDR3 reads TGTGCCAGCAGTCTTCGGATTAACTACGAGCAGTACTTC.

This clonotype was observed at least ten times. The V call is TRBV14, the J call TRBJ2-3; D gene uncertain. V dropped 4 bases and J dropped 8 bases, with 13 bases sitting between them. The CDR3 is 13 amino acids. Germline V lookup: CDR1 SGHDN, CDR2 FVKESK. The CDR3 loop reads CASSPQTFSTQYF. CDR3 sequence (DNA): TGTGCCAGCAGCCCCCAAACGTTCAGTACGCAGTATTTT.

V and J are TRBV19 and TRBJ2-7; 11 nucleotides line up with TRBD2. Germline loops: CDR1 LNHDA, CDR2 SQIVND (reference sequence). The CDR3 is made up of 15 amino acids. The junction had 6 bases not matched to a gene; V was cut back by 5 bases and J by 3 bases. The CDR3 loop is CASSLLAGDYYEQYF. In nucleotides, the CDR3 is TGTGCCAGTAGTTTACTAGCGGGGGACTACTACGAGCAGTACTTC.